The rows below give T cell receptor beta chains drawn from one sample of a study of cytomegalovirus exposure and HLA in healthy donors. The data were produced by immunoSEQ multiplex PCR, yet TCRdb's version contains in-frame clones alone and is incomplete. Of about 140,000 clones listed, roughly 80% are singletons. Specimen: PBMCs. The receptors stem from a man in his late teens or twenties in good health and CMV-seronegative. Both conserved end residues are part of each CDR3. The order of the fields is CDR3 DNA, CDR3 protein, D gene, V gene, clone size, J gene. The D gene is left open where the match is weak. Expanded clones get a size class; other rows say once, few or many, or leave the size out.

cdr3_nt: TGTGCCAGCAGCCGGGCGGGGGACAGGGCCACTGAAGCTTTCTTT; cdr3_aa: CASSRAGDRATEAFF; d_call: TRBD1; v_call: TRBV7-8; clone_size: NA; j_call: TRBJ1-1
cdr3_nt: TGTGCCAGTAGTGGGGGCCCTCGGAACACCGGGGAGCTGTTTTTT; cdr3_aa: CASSGGPRNTGELFF; d_call: NA; v_call: TRBV19; clone_size: NA; j_call: TRBJ2-2
cdr3_nt: TGTGCCAGCAGTGATTGGCTCACAGGAGCTTTCTTT; cdr3_aa: CASSDWLTGAFF; d_call: NA; v_call: TRBV25-1; clone_size: once; j_call: TRBJ1-1
cdr3_nt: TGTGCCAGCAATAGCCGACAGGGGGCTTTTACCAACTATGGCTACACCTTC; cdr3_aa: CASNSRQGAFTNYGYTF; d_call: TRBD1; v_call: TRBV2; clone_size: NA; j_call: TRBJ1-2
cdr3_nt: TGTGCCACCTTGTCGGACAGAGGCAATGAGCAGTTCTTC; cdr3_aa: CATLSDRGNEQFF; d_call: NA; v_call: TRBV2; clone_size: once; j_call: TRBJ2-1
cdr3_nt: TGTGCCAGTAGCTGGGACAGGGGAGACACTGAAGCTTTCTTT; cdr3_aa: CASSWDRGDTEAFF; d_call: TRBD1; v_call: TRBV19; clone_size: NA; j_call: TRBJ1-1
cdr3_nt: TGTGCCAGCTCACCACCGGGACAGGGGCAAGAAAAACTGTTTTTT; cdr3_aa: CASSPPGQGQEKLFF; d_call: TRBD1; v_call: TRBV18; clone_size: NA; j_call: TRBJ1-4
cdr3_nt: TGTGCCAGCAGCCGCAGTGATAGACAGGAAAGGTACACTGAAGCTTTCTTT; cdr3_aa: CASSRSDRQERYTEAFF; d_call: NA; v_call: TRBV5-4; clone_size: once; j_call: TRBJ1-1
cdr3_nt: TGTGCCAGCAGTTTAGGGAGGGGGATTTCCTACGAGCAGTACTTC; cdr3_aa: CASSLGRGISYEQYF; d_call: NA; v_call: TRBV27; clone_size: NA; j_call: TRBJ2-7
cdr3_nt: TGCAGCGGTTCCGGGACAGCGGGCAGCCTGGATGGCTACACCTTC; cdr3_aa: CSGSGTAGSLDGYTF; d_call: TRBD1; v_call: TRBV29-1; clone_size: NA; j_call: TRBJ1-2
cdr3_nt: TGTGCCAGCAGCCCCCGGAGGACAATGGGGGCATTGAACACTGAAGCTTTCTTT; cdr3_aa: CASSPRRTMGALNTEAFF; d_call: NA; v_call: TRBV11-2; clone_size: once; j_call: TRBJ1-1
cdr3_nt: TGTGCCAGCAGCTCCCGGGACAGGGTGGCGAACACTGAAGCTTTCTTT; cdr3_aa: CASSSRDRVANTEAFF; d_call: TRBD1; v_call: TRBV9; clone_size: NA; j_call: TRBJ1-1
cdr3_nt: TGTGCCAGCACCGGGACTGACACTGAAGCTTTCTTT; cdr3_aa: CASTGTDTEAFF; d_call: NA; v_call: TRBV6-1; clone_size: NA; j_call: TRBJ1-1
cdr3_nt: TGTGCCAGCGGATCTAGTATTGGGTGGTACGAGCAGTACTTC; cdr3_aa: CASGSSIGWYEQYF; d_call: NA; v_call: TRBV27; clone_size: few; j_call: TRBJ2-7
cdr3_nt: TGTGCCAGCAGTGAAGGGACAGGGGGCGCAGATACGCAGTATTTT; cdr3_aa: CASSEGTGGADTQYF; d_call: TRBD1; v_call: TRBV2; clone_size: NA; j_call: TRBJ2-3
cdr3_nt: TGTGCCAGTAGTATAGGGGTGGAGCAGTACGAGCAGTACTTC; cdr3_aa: CASSIGVEQYEQYF; d_call: NA; v_call: TRBV19; clone_size: NA; j_call: TRBJ2-7
cdr3_nt: TGTGCCAGCAGACCTACAGGGCCCCATAATTCACCCCTCCACTTT; cdr3_aa: CASRPTGPHNSPLHF; d_call: NA; v_call: TRBV14; clone_size: NA; j_call: TRBJ1-6
cdr3_nt: TGTGCCAGCAGCCAAGATTTATGGACAGGGGGATTCTCTGGAAACACCATATATTTT; cdr3_aa: CASSQDLWTGGFSGNTIYF; d_call: TRBD1; v_call: TRBV14; clone_size: NA; j_call: TRBJ1-3
cdr3_nt: TGTGCCAGCAGCGTCGACAGGGAAGGAACCGGGGAGCTGTTTTTT; cdr3_aa: CASSVDREGTGELFF; d_call: TRBD1; v_call: TRBV9; clone_size: NA; j_call: TRBJ2-2
cdr3_nt: TGCGCCAGCAGCCATTCCGGGACAGAGAACTATGGCTACACCTTC; cdr3_aa: CASSHSGTENYGYTF; d_call: TRBD1; v_call: TRBV4-3; clone_size: NA; j_call: TRBJ1-2
cdr3_nt: TGTGCCAGCAGCTCATCCTACGAGCAGTACTTC; cdr3_aa: CASSSSYEQYF; d_call: NA; v_call: TRBV5-6; clone_size: many; j_call: TRBJ2-7
cdr3_nt: TGTGCCACCAGCAGATCGTCAGGGTACGAGCAGTACTTC; cdr3_aa: CATSRSSGYEQYF; d_call: NA; v_call: TRBV15; clone_size: NA; j_call: TRBJ2-7
cdr3_nt: TGTGCCAGCTCACCCCCTATACCTCGTTTGGGGGAGGAGGAGACCCAGTACTTC; cdr3_aa: CASSPPIPRLGEEETQYF; d_call: NA; v_call: TRBV18; clone_size: once; j_call: TRBJ2-5
cdr3_nt: TGTGCCAGCAGCTTTGAGGGTAGAAATTCACCCCTCCACTTT; cdr3_aa: CASSFEGRNSPLHF; d_call: NA; v_call: TRBV7-9; clone_size: NA; j_call: TRBJ1-6
cdr3_nt: TGCGCCAGCAGCCAAGATCCAGGGGGTGCACTCTATGGCTACACCTTC; cdr3_aa: CASSQDPGGALYGYTF; d_call: TRBD1; v_call: TRBV4-3; clone_size: NA; j_call: TRBJ1-2
cdr3_nt: TGTGCCAGCGGAAAAGGAGGGACAGGTAAGAAGAGCTCCTACAATGAGCAGTTCTTC; cdr3_aa: CASGKGGTGKKSSYNEQFF; d_call: TRBD1; v_call: TRBV27; clone_size: NA; j_call: TRBJ2-1
cdr3_nt: TGCGCCAGCAGCCGGGACTTACTAAACACCGGGGAGCTGTTTTTT; cdr3_aa: CASSRDLLNTGELFF; d_call: NA; v_call: TRBV4-3; clone_size: NA; j_call: TRBJ2-2
cdr3_nt: TGTGCCAGCAGCGCTCCGGGACAGGGGGGCGATGAGCAGTTCTTC; cdr3_aa: CASSAPGQGGDEQFF; d_call: TRBD1; v_call: TRBV9; clone_size: once; j_call: TRBJ2-1
cdr3_nt: TGCGCCAGCAGCTCGCAGGGGGCTGGGGAGGAAAAACTGTTTTTT; cdr3_aa: CASSSQGAGEEKLFF; d_call: TRBD1; v_call: TRBV5-1; clone_size: few; j_call: TRBJ1-4
cdr3_nt: TGTGCCAGCAGCTCCCAGGGGCGAGACACTGAAGCTTTCTTT; cdr3_aa: CASSSQGRDTEAFF; d_call: NA; v_call: TRBV7-2; clone_size: few; j_call: TRBJ1-1
cdr3_nt: TGTGCCAGCTTGTCCGACAGAAACTCCTACGAGCAGTACTTC; cdr3_aa: CASLSDRNSYEQYF; d_call: NA; v_call: TRBV2; clone_size: NA; j_call: TRBJ2-7
cdr3_nt: TGTGCCAGCAGCCCGGGCGCAGGGAGGTTTGACACTGAAGCTTTCTTT; cdr3_aa: CASSPGAGRFDTEAFF; d_call: NA; v_call: TRBV5-4; clone_size: NA; j_call: TRBJ1-1
cdr3_nt: TGTGCCTGGAGTGGTCACGGGAACAATCAGCCCCAGCATTTT; cdr3_aa: CAWSGHGNNQPQHF; d_call: NA; v_call: TRBV30; clone_size: NA; j_call: TRBJ1-5
cdr3_nt: TGCAGCGCCGGGGACTCACCCTACGAGCAGTACTTC; cdr3_aa: CSAGDSPYEQYF; d_call: NA; v_call: TRBV29-1; clone_size: NA; j_call: TRBJ2-7
cdr3_nt: TGTGCCAGCAGCCCCAGGGGCGCCGGGACCCAGTACTTC; cdr3_aa: CASSPRGAGTQYF; d_call: NA; v_call: TRBV5-4; clone_size: NA; j_call: TRBJ2-5
cdr3_nt: TGTGCCAGCAGCGCCAGACAGGGTTGGGCCTACGAGCAGTACTTC; cdr3_aa: CASSARQGWAYEQYF; d_call: TRBD1; v_call: TRBV9; clone_size: NA; j_call: TRBJ2-7
cdr3_nt: TGTGCCTGGAGTGTTTGGACAGGGGGCGCCGGTAATGAAAAACTGTTTTTT; cdr3_aa: CAWSVWTGGAGNEKLFF; d_call: TRBD1; v_call: TRBV30; clone_size: NA; j_call: TRBJ1-4
cdr3_nt: TGTGCCAGCAGCCACCCCAGGGGGACAGGGTGGTTTGAGGGCTACACCTTC; cdr3_aa: CASSHPRGTGWFEGYTF; d_call: TRBD1; v_call: TRBV4-2; clone_size: few; j_call: TRBJ1-2
cdr3_nt: TGTTCCAGCAGACCACTAGCGGGGCTTAACACCGGGGAGCTGTTTTTT; cdr3_aa: CSSRPLAGLNTGELFF; d_call: TRBD2; v_call: TRBV7-9; clone_size: NA; j_call: TRBJ2-2
cdr3_nt: TGCGCCAGCAGCTTGGTGGCAGGGGATCGGGGAGGCTACACCTTC; cdr3_aa: CASSLVAGDRGGYTF; d_call: NA; v_call: TRBV5-1; clone_size: NA; j_call: TRBJ1-2
cdr3_nt: TGTGCCAGTAGTCGGGGGTGGGACACTGAAGCTTTCTTT; cdr3_aa: CASSRGWDTEAFF; d_call: NA; v_call: TRBV19; clone_size: NA; j_call: TRBJ1-1
cdr3_nt: TGCGCCAGCAGCGAGGGGGTCGGGAACTATGGCTACACCTTC; cdr3_aa: CASSEGVGNYGYTF; d_call: NA; v_call: TRBV5-1; clone_size: NA; j_call: TRBJ1-2
cdr3_nt: TGTGCCAGCCGGATAGCGGGGGAGAGCTCCTACGAGCAGTACTTC; cdr3_aa: CASRIAGESSYEQYF; d_call: TRBD2; v_call: TRBV19; clone_size: NA; j_call: TRBJ2-7
cdr3_nt: TGTGCCAGTGGAGGGATTTTGAACACTGAAGCTTTCTTT; cdr3_aa: CASGGILNTEAFF; d_call: NA; v_call: TRBV6-5; clone_size: NA; j_call: TRBJ1-1
cdr3_nt: TGTGCCAGCAGTCAGGGTGCCCTCGAAGCTTTCTTT; cdr3_aa: CASSQGALEAFF; d_call: NA; v_call: TRBV19; clone_size: NA; j_call: TRBJ1-1
cdr3_nt: TGTGCCAGCATTTTACAACAGGGCCAACAAGAGACCCAGTACTTC; cdr3_aa: CASILQQGQQETQYF; d_call: NA; v_call: TRBV6-5; clone_size: NA; j_call: TRBJ2-5
cdr3_nt: TGTGCCAGCAGCGATAGGACAGCTTATAGCAATCAGCCCCAGCATTTT; cdr3_aa: CASSDRTAYSNQPQHF; d_call: NA; v_call: TRBV7-2; clone_size: NA; j_call: TRBJ1-5
cdr3_nt: TGTGCCAGCAGCCAAGAATGGCAGGGGCTTGGCTACACCTTC; cdr3_aa: CASSQEWQGLGYTF; d_call: NA; v_call: TRBV4-2; clone_size: NA; j_call: TRBJ1-2
cdr3_nt: TGTGCCAGCTCACCACCGGACACAGGGGGCCTACCTAACTATGGCTACACCTTC; cdr3_aa: CASSPPDTGGLPNYGYTF; d_call: TRBD1; v_call: TRBV18; clone_size: NA; j_call: TRBJ1-2
cdr3_nt: TGTGCCAGTAGTATAGTAGGTAGCGGGGGTCAGCCCCAGCATTTT; cdr3_aa: CASSIVGSGGQPQHF; d_call: NA; v_call: TRBV19; clone_size: NA; j_call: TRBJ1-5
cdr3_nt: TGTGCCTCGGGAGGGGGCGCTAATGAAAAACTGTTTTTT; cdr3_aa: CASGGGANEKLFF; d_call: TRBD1; v_call: TRBV6-5; clone_size: few; j_call: TRBJ1-4
cdr3_nt: TGTGCCATCAGTGGGTCGCAGGGAAAGAACACCGGGGAGCTGTTTTTT; cdr3_aa: CAISGSQGKNTGELFF; d_call: NA; v_call: TRBV10-3; clone_size: NA; j_call: TRBJ2-2
cdr3_nt: TGTGCCAGCAGTGGGACAGGGGGCCGCGAGCAGTACTTC; cdr3_aa: CASSGTGGREQYF; d_call: TRBD1; v_call: TRBV6-5; clone_size: NA; j_call: TRBJ2-7
cdr3_nt: TGTGCCAGCAGGCCAGGGATCACAGATACGCAGTATTTT; cdr3_aa: CASRPGITDTQYF; d_call: NA; v_call: TRBV7-2; clone_size: NA; j_call: TRBJ2-3
cdr3_nt: TGTGCCAGCAGCGTATCCGGGACAGGAGGACGGGAGCTGTTTTTT; cdr3_aa: CASSVSGTGGRELFF; d_call: TRBD1; v_call: TRBV9; clone_size: NA; j_call: TRBJ2-2
cdr3_nt: TGTGCCAGCAGTGAAGTCGCTATGGGGGGTTTCGGCACAGATACGCAGTATTTT; cdr3_aa: CASSEVAMGGFGTDTQYF; d_call: NA; v_call: TRBV6-1; clone_size: NA; j_call: TRBJ2-3
cdr3_nt: TGCAGCGTTGATTCAAGGGGAGGCTATGGCTACACCTTC; cdr3_aa: CSVDSRGGYGYTF; d_call: NA; v_call: TRBV29-1; clone_size: NA; j_call: TRBJ1-2
cdr3_nt: TGTGCCAGCTCCACCCTACGCATTGATACGCAGTATTTT; cdr3_aa: CASSTLRIDTQYF; d_call: NA; v_call: TRBV9; clone_size: NA; j_call: TRBJ2-3
cdr3_nt: TGTGCCAGTACCCTGGGAGGGGGGCCACACACTGAAGCTTTCTTT; cdr3_aa: CASTLGGGPHTEAFF; d_call: NA; v_call: TRBV19; clone_size: once; j_call: TRBJ1-1